This T cell receptor (beta chain) came from a study of blood T cell repertoires in COVID-19 (TCRdb year 2020). At the level of the whole study: Samples covering the acute and convalescent phases of COVID-19 were provided by collaborators in the United States, Italy and Spain. Where available, HLA class I and class II types were obtained from metadata supplied by the sample provider rather than from assay-based typing. Samples came from the ongoing ImmuneRACE study (first 160 participants) plus 1,254 subjects from 6 global collaborators. The dataset comprised deeply sampled blood TCRbeta repertoires from subjects exposed to, actively infected with, or recovered from COVID-19. The repertoires were released in a freely available public database intended as a resource for research on the immune response to SARS-CoV-2. The prospective study material was composed of cDNA or gDNA derived from T cells, B-cell-depleted T cells, or PBMCs. The sample metadata nearly always contained a de-identified subject ID, COVID-19 status, age in years and sex. The paper's findings and limits, for the study overall: The amount of clinical and demographic metadata varied by source and participant and was provided uncurated.

Worth noting for this clone: Its antigen is currently not known. The record has no base qualities; no much larger clone is one base away.

The immunoSEQ Assay, a bias-controlled multiplex PCR, was used to amplify TCRbeta CDR3 regions from genomic DNA. Per the original workflow: Within the assay, amplification of reference gene primers was used to estimate how many nucleated cells each sample contained. To quantify the absolute abundance of each unique TCRbeta CDR3 rearrangement, sequence reads were collapsed and filtered. Productive Simpson clonality was computed per sample as the square root of Simpson's diversity index over productive rearrangements. TCRdb took this table from immuneACCESS and kept in-frame rearrangements with V and J called. Such tables lack part of the clones; where checked against another copy, unresolved V genes explain under half of the gap, and the rest is unexplained. V and J calls and clone size are copied from that table; D and trimming were computed from the DNA. Across this sample there are around 150,000 clones, with 80% to 90% seen only once. The leading ten clones occupy roughly 3.4% of the sample.

The CDR3 goes from the cysteine to the phenylalanine over 13 residues. Here the CDR3 DNA is all that survives: 39 bases in frame from base 1. V and J lose 7 bases and 2 bases, and a span of 8 bases separates them. CDR1 and CDR2 were assigned from the germline V gene as SNHLY and FYNNEI. The collaborating institutions used their own protocols to collect whole blood in K2EDTA tubes. Collaborator samples were shipped for TCRbeta analysis as frozen whole blood, isolated PBMCs, or DNA extracted from either sample type. The rearrangement combines TRBV2 with TRBJ2-2, with an unclear D gene assignment. The sample taken for sequencing was peripheral blood. The clonotype was recovered from a man between 70 and 80 years old with acute or convalescent COVID-19. The CDR3 is CASIRGNTGELFF. The bases are TGTGCCAGCATTCGAGGAAACACCGGGGAGCTGTTTTTT.